There are a few counts of the clone carrying this T cell receptor (beta chain). Its matching antigen is unknown. A junction end diverges from the germline sequence, so it may reflect a read error. Sequencing was done on patients that had shown CD8+CD57+ cell expansion by flow cytometry. In all patients, the disease was severe acquired aplastic anemia. The data are from a study of CD8+CD57+ T cells in acquired aplastic anemia. The wider study: The DNA of sorted CD4+ and CD8+ cells averaged roughly 3 ug. Study conclusions and caveats: Any difference that existed in CD8+ Simpson's diversity between patients and controls was not significant. Some 28 CD8+ CDR3 sequences occurred in both the patients and the controls.

The use of genomic DNA as template underpinned the TCR beta VDJ and CDR3 profiling. MiXCR, run by TCRdb on the reads, gives a single entry per CDR3 protein. The sample records about 170,000 distinct CDR3 sequences, roughly 43% being singletons. This CDR3 has 14 residues. Looked up from germline, CDR1 is SNHLY and CDR2 is FYNNEI. The sample was sorted CD4+, CD8+, or CD8+CD57+ T cells (not recorded which) from PBMCs. This TCR derives from a human donor with aplastic anemia. V usage is TRBV2 and J usage is TRBJ2-5, with 8 bases fitting TRBD1. The CDR3: CAGRGDRIEETQYF. As DNA, the CDR3 is TGTGCCGGCAGAGGGGACAGGATAGAAGAGACCCAGTACTTC.